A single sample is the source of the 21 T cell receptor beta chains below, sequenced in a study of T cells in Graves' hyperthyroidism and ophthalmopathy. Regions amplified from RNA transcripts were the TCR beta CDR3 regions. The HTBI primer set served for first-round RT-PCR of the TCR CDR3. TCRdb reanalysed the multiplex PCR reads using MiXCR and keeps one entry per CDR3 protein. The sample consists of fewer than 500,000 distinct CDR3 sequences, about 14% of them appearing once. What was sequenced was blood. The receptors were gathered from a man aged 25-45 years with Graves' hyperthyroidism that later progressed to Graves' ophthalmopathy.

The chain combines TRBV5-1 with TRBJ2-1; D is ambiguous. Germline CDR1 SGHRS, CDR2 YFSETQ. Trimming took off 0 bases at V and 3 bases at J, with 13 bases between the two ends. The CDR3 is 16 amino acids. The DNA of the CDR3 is TGCGCCAGCAGCTTGGCGGTTGGCAGTAACTACAATGAGCAGTTCTTC. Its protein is CASSLAVGSNYNEQFF. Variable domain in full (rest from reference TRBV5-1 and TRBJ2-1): KAGVTQTPRYLIKTRGQQVTLSCSPISGHRSVSWYQQTPGQGLQFLFEYFSETQRNKGNFPGRFSGRQFSNSRSEMNVSTLELGDSALYLCASSLAVGSNYNEQFFGPGTRLTVL.

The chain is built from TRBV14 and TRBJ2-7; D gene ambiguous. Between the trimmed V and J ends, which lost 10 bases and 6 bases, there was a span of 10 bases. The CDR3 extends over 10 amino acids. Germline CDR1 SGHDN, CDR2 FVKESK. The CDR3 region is CAIRRCEQYF. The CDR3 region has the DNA TGTGCCATCCGACGCTGCGAGCAGTACTTC. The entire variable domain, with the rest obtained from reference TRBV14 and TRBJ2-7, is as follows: EAGVTQFPSHSVIEKGQTVTLRCDPISGHDNLYWYRRVMGKEIKFLLHFVKESKQDESGMPNNRFLAERTGGTYSTLKVQPAELEDSGVYFCAIRRCEQYFGPGTRLTVT.

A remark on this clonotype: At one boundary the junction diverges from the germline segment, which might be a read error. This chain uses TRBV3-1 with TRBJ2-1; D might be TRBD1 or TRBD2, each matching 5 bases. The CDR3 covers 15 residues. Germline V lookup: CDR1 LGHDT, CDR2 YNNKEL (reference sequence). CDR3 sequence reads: CTSSQMGTSYNEQFF. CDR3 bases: TGTACCAGCAGCCAAATGGGGACGTCCTACAATGAGCAGTTCTTC.

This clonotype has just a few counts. The CDR3 reads CATREGELFF. Written as DNA, the CDR3 is TGTGCCACCAGGGAGGGGGAGCTGTTTTTT. The V gene is TRBV15, the J gene TRBJ2-2; D not certain. The V end was cut by 6 bases, the J end by 8 bases, with 4 bases between. The CDR3 is made up of 10 amino acids. The germline V gene encodes CDR1 LNHNV and CDR2 YYDKDF (reference sequence).

CDR3 sequence (DNA): TGTGCCATCAGTGAGGGTCCGAACACTGAAGCTTTCTTT. Residues: CAISEGPNTEAFF. The V call is TRBV10-3, the J call TRBJ1-1; D gene unclear. The V gene lost 2 bases and the J gene lost 1 base, with 5 bases spanning the gap. This CDR3 is 13 amino acids long. Germline V CDR1 and CDR2: ENHRY, SYGVKD.

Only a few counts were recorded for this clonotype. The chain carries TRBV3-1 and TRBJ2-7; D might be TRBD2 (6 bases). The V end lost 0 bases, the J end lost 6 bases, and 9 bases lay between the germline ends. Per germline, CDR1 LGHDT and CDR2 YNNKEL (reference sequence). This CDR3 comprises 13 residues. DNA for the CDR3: TGTGCCAGCAGCCAAGAGGGGACTGGCGAGCAGTACTTC. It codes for CASSQEGTGEQYF.

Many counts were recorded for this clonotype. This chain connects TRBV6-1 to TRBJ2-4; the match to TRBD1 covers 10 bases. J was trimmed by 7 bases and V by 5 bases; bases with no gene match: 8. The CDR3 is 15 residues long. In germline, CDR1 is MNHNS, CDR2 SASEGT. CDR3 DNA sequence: TGTGCCAGCAGTTATCACGGGACAGGGGAGAACATTCAGTACTTC. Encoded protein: CASSYHGTGENIQYF.

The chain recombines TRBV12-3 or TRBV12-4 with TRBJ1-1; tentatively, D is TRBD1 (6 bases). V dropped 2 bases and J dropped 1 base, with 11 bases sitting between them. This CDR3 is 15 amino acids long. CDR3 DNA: TGTGCCAGCAGTTTACCCCCACAGGGGAACACTGAAGCTTTCTTT. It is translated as CASSLPPQGNTEAFF.

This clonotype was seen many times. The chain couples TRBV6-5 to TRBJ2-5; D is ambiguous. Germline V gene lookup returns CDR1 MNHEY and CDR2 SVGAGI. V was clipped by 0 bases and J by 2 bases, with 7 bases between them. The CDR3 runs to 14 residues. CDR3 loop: CASSYSYSQETQYF. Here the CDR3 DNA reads TGTGCCAGCAGTTACTCCTACAGTCAAGAGACCCAGTACTTC.

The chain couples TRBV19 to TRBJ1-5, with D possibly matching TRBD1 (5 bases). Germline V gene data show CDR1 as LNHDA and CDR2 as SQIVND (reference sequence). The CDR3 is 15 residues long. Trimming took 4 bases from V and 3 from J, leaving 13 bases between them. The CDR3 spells CASSSDRRDNQPQHF. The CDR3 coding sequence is TGTGCCAGTAGTAGCGACAGACGCGACAATCAGCCCCAGCATTTT.

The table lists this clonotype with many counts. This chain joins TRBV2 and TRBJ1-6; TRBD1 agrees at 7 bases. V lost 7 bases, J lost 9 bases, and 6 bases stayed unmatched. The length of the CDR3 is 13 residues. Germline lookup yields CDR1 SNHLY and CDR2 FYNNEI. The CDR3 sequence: CASNQGDGSPLHF. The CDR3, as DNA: TGTGCCAGCAACCAGGGGGACGGTTCACCCCTCCACTTT.

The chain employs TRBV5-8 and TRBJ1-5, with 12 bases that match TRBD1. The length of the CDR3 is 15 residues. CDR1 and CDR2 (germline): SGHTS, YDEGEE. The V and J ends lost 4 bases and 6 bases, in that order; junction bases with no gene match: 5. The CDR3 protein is CASSRGQGAGQPQHF. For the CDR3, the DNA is TGTGCCAGCAGCCGGGGACAGGGGGCAGGTCAGCCCCAGCATTTT. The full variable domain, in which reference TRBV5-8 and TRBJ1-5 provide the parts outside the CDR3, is EAGVTQSPTHLIKTRGQQATLRCSPISGHTSVYWYQQALGLGLQFLLWYDEGEERNRGNFPPRFSGRQFPNYSSELNVNALELEDSALYLCASSRGQGAGQPQHFGDGTRLSIL.

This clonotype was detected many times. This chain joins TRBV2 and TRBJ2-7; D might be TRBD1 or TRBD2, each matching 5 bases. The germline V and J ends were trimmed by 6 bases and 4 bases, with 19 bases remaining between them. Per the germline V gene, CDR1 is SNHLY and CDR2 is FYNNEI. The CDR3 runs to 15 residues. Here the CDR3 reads CASRVPGPGNYEQYF. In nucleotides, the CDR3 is TGTGCCAGCAGGGTTCCGGGACCAGGAAATTACGAGCAGTACTTC.

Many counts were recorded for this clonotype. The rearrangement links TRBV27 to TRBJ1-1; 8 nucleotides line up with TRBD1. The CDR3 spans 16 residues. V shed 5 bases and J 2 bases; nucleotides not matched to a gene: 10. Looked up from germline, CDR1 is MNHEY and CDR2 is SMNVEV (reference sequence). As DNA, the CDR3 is TGTGCCAGCAGTCGCTGGGACAGGCTAAGTAACACTGAAGCTTTCTTT. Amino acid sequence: CASSRWDRLSNTEAFF.

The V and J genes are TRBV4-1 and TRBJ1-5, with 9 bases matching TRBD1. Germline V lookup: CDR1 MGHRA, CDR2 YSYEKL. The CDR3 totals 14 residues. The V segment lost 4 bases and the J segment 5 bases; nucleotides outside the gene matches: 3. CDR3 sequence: CASSRTGGHQPQHF. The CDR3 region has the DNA TGCGCCAGCAGCCGAACAGGGGGCCATCAGCCCCAGCATTTT.

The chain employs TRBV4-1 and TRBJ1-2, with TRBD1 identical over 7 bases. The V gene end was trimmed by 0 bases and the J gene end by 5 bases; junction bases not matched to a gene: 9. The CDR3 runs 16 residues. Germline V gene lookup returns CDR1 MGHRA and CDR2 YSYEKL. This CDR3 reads CASSQDETGLGYGYTF. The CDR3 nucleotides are TGCGCCAGCAGCCAAGATGAGACAGGGCTTGGTTATGGCTACACCTTC.

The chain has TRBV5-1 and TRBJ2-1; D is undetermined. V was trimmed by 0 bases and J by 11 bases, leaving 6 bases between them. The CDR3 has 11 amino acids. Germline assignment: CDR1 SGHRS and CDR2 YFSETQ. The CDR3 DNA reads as TGCGCCAGCAGCTTGGGTCCTCAGCAGTTCTTC. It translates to CASSLGPQQFF.

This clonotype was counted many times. CDR3 in amino acids: CSARDRDGVNTEAFF. The CDR3 DNA reads TGCAGCGCCCGGGACAGGGACGGTGTGAACACTGAAGCTTTCTTT. The chain couples TRBV29-1 to TRBJ1-1, with 9 bases matching TRBD1. V shed 7 bases and J 0 bases; nucleotides not matched to a gene: 9. CDR1 and CDR2 (germline): SQVTM, ANQGSEA. CDR3 length: 15 amino acids.

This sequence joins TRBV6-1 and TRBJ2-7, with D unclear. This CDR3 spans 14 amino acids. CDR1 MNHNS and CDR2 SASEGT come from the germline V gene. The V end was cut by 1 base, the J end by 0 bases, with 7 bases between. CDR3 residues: CASSEGPLSYEQYF. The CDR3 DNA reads TGTGCCAGCAGTGAAGGACCTCTCTCCTACGAGCAGTACTTC.

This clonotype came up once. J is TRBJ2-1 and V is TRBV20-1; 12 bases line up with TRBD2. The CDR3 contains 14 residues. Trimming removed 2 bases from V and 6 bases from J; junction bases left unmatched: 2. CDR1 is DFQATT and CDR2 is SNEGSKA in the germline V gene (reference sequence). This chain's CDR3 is CSARSSGGANEQFF. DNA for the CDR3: TGCAGTGCTAGATCTAGCGGGGGGGCCAATGAGCAGTTCTTC.

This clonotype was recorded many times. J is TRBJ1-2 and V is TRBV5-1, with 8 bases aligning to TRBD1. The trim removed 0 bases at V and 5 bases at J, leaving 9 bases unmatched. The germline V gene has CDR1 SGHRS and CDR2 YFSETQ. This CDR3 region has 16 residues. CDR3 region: CASSLGQGLYGYGYTF. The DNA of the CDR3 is TGCGCCAGCAGCTTGGGACAGGGGCTTTATGGGTATGGCTACACCTTC.